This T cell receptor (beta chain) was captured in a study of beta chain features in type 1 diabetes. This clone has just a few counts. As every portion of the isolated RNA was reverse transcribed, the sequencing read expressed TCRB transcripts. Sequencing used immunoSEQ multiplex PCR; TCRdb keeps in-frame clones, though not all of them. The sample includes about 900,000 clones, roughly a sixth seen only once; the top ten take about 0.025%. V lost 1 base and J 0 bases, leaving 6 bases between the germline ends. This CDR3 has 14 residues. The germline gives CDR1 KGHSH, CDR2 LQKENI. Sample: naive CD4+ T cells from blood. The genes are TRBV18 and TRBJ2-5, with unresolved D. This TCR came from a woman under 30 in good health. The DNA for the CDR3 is TGTGCCAGCTCACCACGACGGTACCAAGAGACCCAGTACTTC. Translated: CASSPRRYQETQYF.